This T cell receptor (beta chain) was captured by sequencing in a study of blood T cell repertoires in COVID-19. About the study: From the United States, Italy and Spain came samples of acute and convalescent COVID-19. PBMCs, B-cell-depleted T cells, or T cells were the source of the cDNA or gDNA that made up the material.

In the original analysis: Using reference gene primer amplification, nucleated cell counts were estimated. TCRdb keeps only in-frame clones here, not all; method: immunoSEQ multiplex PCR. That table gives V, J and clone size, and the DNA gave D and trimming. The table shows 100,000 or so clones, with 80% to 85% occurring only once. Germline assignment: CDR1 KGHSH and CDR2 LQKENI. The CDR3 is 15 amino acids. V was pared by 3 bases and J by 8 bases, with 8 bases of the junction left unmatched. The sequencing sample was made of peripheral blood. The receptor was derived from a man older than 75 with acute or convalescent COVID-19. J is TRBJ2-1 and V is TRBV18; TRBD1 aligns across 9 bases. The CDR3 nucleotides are TGTGCCAGCTCACCGAACACAGGGGGCCTGTATGAGCAGTTCTTC. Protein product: CASSPNTGGLYEQFF.